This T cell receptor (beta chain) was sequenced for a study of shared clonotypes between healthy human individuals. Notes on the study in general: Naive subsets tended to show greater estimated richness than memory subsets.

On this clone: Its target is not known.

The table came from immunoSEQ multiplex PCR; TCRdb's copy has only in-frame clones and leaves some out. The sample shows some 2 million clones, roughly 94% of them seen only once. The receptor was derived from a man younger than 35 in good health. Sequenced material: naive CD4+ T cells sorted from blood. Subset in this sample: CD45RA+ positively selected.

As DNA, the CDR3 is TGTGCCATCAGTGAATACGGGGGCTCTGGGGCCAACGTCCTGACTTTC. It specifies CAISEYGGSGANVLTF. The chain recombines TRBV10-3 with TRBJ2-6; D perhaps matches TRBD2 (6 bases). Germline values: CDR1 ENHRY, CDR2 SYGVKD. The V gene lost 3 bases and the J gene lost 0 bases, with 9 bases spanning the gap. The CDR3 covers 16 residues.